This T cell receptor beta chain stems from a study of T cells in Graves' hyperthyroidism and ophthalmopathy. A remark on this clonotype: Its antigen is not known.

The study's findings and limits: From stable hyperthyroidism, ophthalmopathy was set apart by a 13 V-J model.

The source material, RNA transcripts, was used to amplify TCR beta CDR3 regions. Carried out on the TCR CDR3, a first-round RT-PCR used the HTBI primer set. TCRdb recomputed calls from the multiplex PCR reads with MiXCR, one row per CDR3 protein. The top ten clones hold roughly 60% of a sample with under 300,000 distinct CDR3 sequences, roughly 20% of them seen once. Sequencing input: blood. This clonotype was obtained from a man aged 25 to 40 with Graves' ophthalmopathy.

The CDR3 loop reads CASSHAGTSGGGGDEQFF. The CDR3 nucleotides read TGTGCCAGCAGCCATGCCGGGACTAGCGGGGGGGGGGGGGATGAGCAGTTCTTC. This chain joins TRBV12-3 or TRBV12-4 and TRBJ2-1; 16 nucleotides match TRBD2. CDR3 length: 18 residues. V was clipped by 6 bases and J by 8 bases; unmatched bases: 13.